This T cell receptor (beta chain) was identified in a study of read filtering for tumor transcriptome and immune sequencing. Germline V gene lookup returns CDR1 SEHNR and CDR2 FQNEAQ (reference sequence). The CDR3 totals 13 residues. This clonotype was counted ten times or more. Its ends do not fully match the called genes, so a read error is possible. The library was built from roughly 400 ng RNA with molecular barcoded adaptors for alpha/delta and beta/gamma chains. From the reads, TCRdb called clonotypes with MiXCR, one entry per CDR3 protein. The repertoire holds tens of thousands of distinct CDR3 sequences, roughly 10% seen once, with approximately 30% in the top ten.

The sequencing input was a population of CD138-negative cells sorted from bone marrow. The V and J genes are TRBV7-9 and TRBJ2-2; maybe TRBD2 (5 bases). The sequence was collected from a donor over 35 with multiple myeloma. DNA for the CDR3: TGTGCCAGCAGCTTAGCGAGGACCGGGGAGCTGCTTTTT. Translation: CASSLARTGELLF.